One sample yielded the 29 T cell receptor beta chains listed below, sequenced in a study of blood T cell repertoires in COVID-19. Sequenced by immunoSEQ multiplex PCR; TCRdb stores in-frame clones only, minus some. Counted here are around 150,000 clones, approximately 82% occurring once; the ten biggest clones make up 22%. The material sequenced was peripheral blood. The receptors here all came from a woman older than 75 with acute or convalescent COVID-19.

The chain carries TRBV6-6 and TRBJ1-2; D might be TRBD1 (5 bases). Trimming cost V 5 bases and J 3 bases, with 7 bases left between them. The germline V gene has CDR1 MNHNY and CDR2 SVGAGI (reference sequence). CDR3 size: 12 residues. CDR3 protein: CASSVTDYGYTF. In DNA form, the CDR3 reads TGTGCCAGCAGTGTGACAGACTATGGCTACACCTTC.

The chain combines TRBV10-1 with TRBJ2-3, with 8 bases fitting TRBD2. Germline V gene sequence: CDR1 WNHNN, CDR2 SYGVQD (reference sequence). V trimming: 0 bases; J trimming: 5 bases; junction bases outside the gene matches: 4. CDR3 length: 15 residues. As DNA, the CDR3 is TGCGCCAGCAGTGAGTCGGTGGCGGGGGGAGATACGCAGTATTTT. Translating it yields CASSESVAGGDTQYF.

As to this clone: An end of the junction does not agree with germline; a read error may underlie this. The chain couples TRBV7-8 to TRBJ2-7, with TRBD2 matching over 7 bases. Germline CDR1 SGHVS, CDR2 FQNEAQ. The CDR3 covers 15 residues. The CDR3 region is CASSRLGTTSYEQYF. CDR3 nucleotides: TGTGCCAGCAGCCGGTTAGGGACTACCTCCTATGAGCAGTACTTC.

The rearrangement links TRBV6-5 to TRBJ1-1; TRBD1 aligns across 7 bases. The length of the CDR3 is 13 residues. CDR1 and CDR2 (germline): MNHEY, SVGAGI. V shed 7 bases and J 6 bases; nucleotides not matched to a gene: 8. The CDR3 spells CASNRQGWAEAFF. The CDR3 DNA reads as TGTGCCAGCAACAGACAGGGTTGGGCTGAAGCTTTCTTT.

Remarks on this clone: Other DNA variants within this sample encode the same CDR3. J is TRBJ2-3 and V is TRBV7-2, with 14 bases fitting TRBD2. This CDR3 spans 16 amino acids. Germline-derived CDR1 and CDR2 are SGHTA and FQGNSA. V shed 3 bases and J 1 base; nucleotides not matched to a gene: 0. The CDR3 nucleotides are TGTGCCAGCAGCTTGGGACTAGCGGGAGGCACAGATACGCAGTATTTT. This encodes CASSLGLAGGTDTQYF.

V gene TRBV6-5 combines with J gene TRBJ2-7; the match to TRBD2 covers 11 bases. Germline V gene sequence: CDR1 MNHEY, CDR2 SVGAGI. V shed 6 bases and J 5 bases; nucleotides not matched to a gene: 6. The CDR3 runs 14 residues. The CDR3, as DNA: TGTGCCAGCAGAATAGCGGGAGGGCCCAACGAGCAGTACTTC. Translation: CASRIAGGPNEQYF.

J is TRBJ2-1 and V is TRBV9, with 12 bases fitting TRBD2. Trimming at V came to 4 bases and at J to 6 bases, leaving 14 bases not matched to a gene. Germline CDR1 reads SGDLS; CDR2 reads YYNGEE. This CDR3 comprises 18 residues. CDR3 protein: CASSPSGLAGLLANEQFF. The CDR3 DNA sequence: TGTGCCAGCAGCCCGTCGGGACTAGCGGGCCTACTTGCCAATGAGCAGTTCTTC.

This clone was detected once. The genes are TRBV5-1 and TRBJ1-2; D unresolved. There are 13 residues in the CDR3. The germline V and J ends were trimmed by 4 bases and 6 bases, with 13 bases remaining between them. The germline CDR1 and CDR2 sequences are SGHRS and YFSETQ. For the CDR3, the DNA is TGCGCCAGCAGCCCCTTAATAGGAGATGGCTACACCTTC. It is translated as CASSPLIGDGYTF.

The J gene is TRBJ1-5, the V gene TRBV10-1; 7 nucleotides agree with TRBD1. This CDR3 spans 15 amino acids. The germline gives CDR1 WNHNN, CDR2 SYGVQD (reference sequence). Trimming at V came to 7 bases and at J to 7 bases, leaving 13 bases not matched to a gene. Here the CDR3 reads CASITDRAAIQPQHF. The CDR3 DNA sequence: TGCGCCAGCATTACAGACAGGGCTGCAATCCAGCCCCAGCATTTT.

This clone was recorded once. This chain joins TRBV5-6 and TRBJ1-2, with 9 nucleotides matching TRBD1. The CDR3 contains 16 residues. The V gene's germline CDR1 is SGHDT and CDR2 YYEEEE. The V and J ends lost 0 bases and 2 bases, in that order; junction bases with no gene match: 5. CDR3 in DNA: TGTGCCAGCAGCTTGGGAGGGACAGGGTACAACTATGGCTACACCTTC. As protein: CASSLGGTGYNYGYTF.

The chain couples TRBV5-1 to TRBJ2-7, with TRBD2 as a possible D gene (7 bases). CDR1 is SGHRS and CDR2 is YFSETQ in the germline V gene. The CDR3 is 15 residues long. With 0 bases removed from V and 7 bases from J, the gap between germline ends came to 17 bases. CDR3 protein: CASSLVGGLLSEQYF. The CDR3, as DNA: TGCGCCAGCAGCTTGGTGGGGGGGCTCCTATCGGAGCAGTACTTC.

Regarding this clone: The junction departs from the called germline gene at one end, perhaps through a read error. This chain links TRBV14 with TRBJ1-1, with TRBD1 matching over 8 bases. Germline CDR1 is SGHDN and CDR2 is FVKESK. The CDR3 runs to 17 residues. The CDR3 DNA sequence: TGTGCCAGCAGCCCGGATCCCACAGGGGGGATGAAAACTGAAGCTTTCTTT. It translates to CASSPDPTGGMKTEAFF.

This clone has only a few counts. The CDR3 coding sequence is TGTGCCTGGACCGCGGGGGTAAATGAGCAGTTCTTC. Residues: CAWTAGVNEQFF. The chain has TRBV30 and TRBJ2-1, with 7 bases that match TRBD2. Per germline, CDR1 GTSNPN and CDR2 SVGIG (reference sequence). V shed 4 bases, J shed 7 bases, and the junction held 4 bases outside the gene matches. The CDR3 sequence is 12 residues long. Based on the CDR3 plus reference TRBV30 and TRBJ2-1, the full variable domain is SQTIHQWPATLVQPVGSPLSLECTVEGTSNPNLYWYRQAAGRGLQLLFYSVGIGQISSEVPQNLSASRPQDRQFILSSKKLLLSDSGFYLCAWTAGVNEQFFGPGTRLTVL.

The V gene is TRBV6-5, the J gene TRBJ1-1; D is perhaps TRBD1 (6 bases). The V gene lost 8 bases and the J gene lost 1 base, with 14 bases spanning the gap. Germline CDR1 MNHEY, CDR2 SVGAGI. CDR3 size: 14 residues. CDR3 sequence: CASENRAENTEAFF. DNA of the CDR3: TGTGCCAGCGAAAACAGGGCAGAGAACACTGAAGCTTTCTTT.

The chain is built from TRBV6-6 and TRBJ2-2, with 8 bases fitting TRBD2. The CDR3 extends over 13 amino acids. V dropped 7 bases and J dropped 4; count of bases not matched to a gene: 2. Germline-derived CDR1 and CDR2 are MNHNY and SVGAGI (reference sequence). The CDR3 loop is CASNAGGTGELFF. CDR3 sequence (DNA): TGTGCCAGCAACGCGGGGGGCACCGGGGAGCTGTTTTTT.

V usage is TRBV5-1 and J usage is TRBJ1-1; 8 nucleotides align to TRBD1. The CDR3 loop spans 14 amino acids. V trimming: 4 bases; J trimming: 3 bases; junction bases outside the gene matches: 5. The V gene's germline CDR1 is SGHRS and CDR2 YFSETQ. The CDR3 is CASSVVRGHTEAFF. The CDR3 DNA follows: TGCGCCAGCAGCGTGGTCAGGGGGCACACTGAAGCTTTCTTT.

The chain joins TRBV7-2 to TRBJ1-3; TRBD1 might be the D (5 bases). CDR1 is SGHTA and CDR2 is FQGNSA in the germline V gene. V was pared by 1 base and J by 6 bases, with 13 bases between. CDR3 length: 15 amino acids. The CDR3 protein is CASSLVVGVENTIYF. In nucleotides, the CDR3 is TGTGCCAGCAGCTTAGTCGTAGGGGTGGAAAACACCATATATTTT.

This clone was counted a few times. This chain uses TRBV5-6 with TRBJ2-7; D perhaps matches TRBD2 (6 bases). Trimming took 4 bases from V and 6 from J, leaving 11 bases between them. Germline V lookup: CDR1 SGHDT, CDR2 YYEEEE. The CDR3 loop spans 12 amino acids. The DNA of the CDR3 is TGTGCCAGCAGCCGAATGGGAGGCGAGCAGTACTTC. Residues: CASSRMGGEQYF. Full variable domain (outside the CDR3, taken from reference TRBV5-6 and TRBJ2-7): DAGVTQSPTHLIKTRGQQVTLRCSPKSGHDTVSWYQQALGQGPQFIFQYYEEEERQRGNFPDRFSGHQFPNYSSELNVNALLLGDSALYLCASSRMGGEQYFGPGTRLTVT.

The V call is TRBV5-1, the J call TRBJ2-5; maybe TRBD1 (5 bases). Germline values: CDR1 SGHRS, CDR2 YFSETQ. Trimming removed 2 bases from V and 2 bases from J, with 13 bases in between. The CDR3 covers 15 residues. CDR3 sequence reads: CASSFVGDRQETQYF. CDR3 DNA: TGCGCCAGCAGCTTTGTAGGGGATCGACAAGAGACCCAGTACTTC.

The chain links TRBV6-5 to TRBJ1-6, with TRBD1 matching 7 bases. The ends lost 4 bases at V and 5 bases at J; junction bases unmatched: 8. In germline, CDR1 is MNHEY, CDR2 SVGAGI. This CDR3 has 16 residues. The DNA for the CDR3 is TGTGCCAGCAGTTTGGCAGGGGGAGTCAATAATTCACCCCTCCACTTT. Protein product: CASSLAGGVNNSPLHF.

CDR3 sequence (DNA): TGTGCCAGCAGTGAGGGAGCGGACCAAGAGACCCAGTACTTC. Translating gives CASSEGADQETQYF. The rearrangement joins TRBV2 to TRBJ2-5; D might be TRBD2 (5 bases). The germline V gene has CDR1 SNHLY and CDR2 FYNNEI. V lost 3 bases and J 0 bases, leaving 8 bases between the germline ends. This CDR3 region has 14 residues.

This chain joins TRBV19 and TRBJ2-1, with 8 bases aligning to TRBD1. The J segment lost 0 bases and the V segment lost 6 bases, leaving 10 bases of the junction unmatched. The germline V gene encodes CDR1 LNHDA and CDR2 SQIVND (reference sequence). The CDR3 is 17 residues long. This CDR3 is CASSPRTGRSSYNEQFF. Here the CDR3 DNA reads TGTGCCAGTAGCCCCCGGACAGGGCGAAGCTCCTACAATGAGCAGTTCTTC. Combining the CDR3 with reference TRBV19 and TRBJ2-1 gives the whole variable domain DGGITQSPKYLFRKEGQNVTLSCEQNLNHDAMYWYRQDPGQGLRLIYYSQIVNDFQKGDIAEGYSVSREKKESFPLTVTSAQKNPTAFYLCASSPRTGRSSYNEQFFGPGTRLTVL.

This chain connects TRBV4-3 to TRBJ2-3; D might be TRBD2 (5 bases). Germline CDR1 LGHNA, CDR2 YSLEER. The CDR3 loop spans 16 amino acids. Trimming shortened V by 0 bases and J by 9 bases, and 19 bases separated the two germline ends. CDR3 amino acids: CASSQDPTPKGGTQYF. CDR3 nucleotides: TGCGCCAGCAGCCAAGATCCGACCCCAAAAGGAGGAACGCAGTATTTT.

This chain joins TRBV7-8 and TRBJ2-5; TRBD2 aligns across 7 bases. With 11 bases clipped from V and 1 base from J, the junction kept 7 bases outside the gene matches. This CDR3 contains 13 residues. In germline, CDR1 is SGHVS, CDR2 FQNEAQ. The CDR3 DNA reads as TGTGCCGGGGCTAGCGGACTCCAAGAGACCCAGTACTTC. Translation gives CAGASGLQETQYF.

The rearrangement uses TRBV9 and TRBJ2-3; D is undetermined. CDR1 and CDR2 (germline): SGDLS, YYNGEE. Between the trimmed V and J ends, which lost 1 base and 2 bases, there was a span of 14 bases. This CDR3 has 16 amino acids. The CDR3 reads CASSVSPNSYTDTQYF. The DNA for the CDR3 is TGTGCCAGCAGCGTATCCCCAAACTCCTACACAGATACGCAGTATTTT. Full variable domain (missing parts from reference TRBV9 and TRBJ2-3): DSGVTQTPKHLITATGQRVTLRCSPRSGDLSVYWYQQSLDQGLQFLIQYYNGEERAKGNILERFSAQQFPDLHSELNLSSLELGDSALYFCASSVSPNSYTDTQYFGPGTRLTVL.

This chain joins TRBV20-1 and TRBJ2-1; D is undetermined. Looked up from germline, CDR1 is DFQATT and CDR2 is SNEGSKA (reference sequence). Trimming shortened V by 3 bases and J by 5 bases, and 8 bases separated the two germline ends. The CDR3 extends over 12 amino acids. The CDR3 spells CSASWPNNEQFF. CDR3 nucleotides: TGCAGTGCTAGTTGGCCAAACAATGAGCAGTTCTTC.

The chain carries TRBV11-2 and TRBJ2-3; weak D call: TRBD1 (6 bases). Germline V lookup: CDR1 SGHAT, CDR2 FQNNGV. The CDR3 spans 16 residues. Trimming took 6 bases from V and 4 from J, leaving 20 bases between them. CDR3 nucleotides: TGTGCCAGCAGGCCTAACAGGGCCCTTGAGGCAGATACGCAGTATTTT. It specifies CASRPNRALEADTQYF. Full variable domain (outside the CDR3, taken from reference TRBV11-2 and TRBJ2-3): EAGVAQSPRYKIIEKRQSVAFWCNPISGHATLYWYQQILGQGPKLLIQFQNNGVVDDSQLPKDRFSAERLKGVDSTLKIQPAKLEDSAVYLCASRPNRALEADTQYFGPGTRLTVL.

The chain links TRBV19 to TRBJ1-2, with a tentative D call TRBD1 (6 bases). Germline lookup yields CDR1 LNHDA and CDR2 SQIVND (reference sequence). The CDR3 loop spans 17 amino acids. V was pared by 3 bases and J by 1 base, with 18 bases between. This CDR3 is CASSIFSGVRFNYGYTF. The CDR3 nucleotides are TGTGCCAGTAGTATTTTTTCAGGGGTTCGCTTTAACTATGGCTACACCTTC.

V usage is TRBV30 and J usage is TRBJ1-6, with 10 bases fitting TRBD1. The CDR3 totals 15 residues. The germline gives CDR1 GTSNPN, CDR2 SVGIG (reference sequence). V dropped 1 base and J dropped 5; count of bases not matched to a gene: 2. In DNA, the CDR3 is TGTGCCTGGAGTGAGACAGGGGGCAATAATTCACCCCTCCACTTT. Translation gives CAWSETGGNNSPLHF.